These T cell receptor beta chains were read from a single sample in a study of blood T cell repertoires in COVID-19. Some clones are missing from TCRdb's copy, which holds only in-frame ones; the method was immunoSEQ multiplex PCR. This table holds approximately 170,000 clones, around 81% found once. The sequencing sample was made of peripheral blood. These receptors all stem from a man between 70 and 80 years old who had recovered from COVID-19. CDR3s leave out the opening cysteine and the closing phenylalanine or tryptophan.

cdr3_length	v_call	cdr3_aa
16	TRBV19	ASSIGPLGGGSYNEQF
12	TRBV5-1	ASSVGGPSLGYT
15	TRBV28	ASSVTGTSGPKKTQY
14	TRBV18	ASSPSGGAGANVLT
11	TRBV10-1	ASSGQGTDTQY
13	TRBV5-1	ASSSYPGSYNEQF
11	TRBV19	ATAGGSGNTIY
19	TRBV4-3	ASSQAAETGGLAGGAGELF
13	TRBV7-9	ASSLGGQGNHEQY
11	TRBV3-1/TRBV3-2	ASSQARYTEAF
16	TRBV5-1	ASSPQPQTSGAYGEQY
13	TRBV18	ASSPGTGVRQPQH
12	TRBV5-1	ASSVAGVYNEQF
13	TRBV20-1	SASGKAGAIYEQY
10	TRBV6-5	ASRTDLYEQY
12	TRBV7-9	ATNPYDGSGRQF
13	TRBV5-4	ASSLVPQGATEAF
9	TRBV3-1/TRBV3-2	ASSQAYEQY
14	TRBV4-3	ASSQTRQGVHYGYT
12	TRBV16	ASSQSQGWGGYT
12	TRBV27	ASSLFRGGEKLF
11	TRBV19	ASSRSGTHEQY
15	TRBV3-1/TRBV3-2	ASSQGAVLRQGRVAF
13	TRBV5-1	ASSLVPGGRETQY
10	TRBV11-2	ASSLTNNEQF
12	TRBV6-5	ASQPGDNTGELF
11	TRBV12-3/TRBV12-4	ASSSLSDQPQH